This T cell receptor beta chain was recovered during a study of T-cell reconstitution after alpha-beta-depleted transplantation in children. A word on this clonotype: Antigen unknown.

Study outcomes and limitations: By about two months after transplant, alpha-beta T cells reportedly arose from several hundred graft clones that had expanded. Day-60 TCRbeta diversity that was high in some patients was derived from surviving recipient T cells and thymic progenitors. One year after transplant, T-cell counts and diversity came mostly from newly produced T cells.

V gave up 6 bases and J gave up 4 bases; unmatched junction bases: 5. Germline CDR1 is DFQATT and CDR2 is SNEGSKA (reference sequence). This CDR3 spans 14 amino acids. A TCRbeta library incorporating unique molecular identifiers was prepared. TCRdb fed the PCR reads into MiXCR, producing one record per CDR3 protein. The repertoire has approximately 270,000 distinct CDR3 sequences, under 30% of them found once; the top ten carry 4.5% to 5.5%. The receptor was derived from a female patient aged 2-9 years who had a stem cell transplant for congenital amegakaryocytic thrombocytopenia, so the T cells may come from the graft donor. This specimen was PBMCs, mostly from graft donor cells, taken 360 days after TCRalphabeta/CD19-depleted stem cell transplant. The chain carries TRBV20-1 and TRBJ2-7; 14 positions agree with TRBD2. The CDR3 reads CSARTSGGRYEQYF. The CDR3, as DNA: TGCAGTGCCCGGACTAGCGGGGGGAGGTACGAGCAGTACTTC.